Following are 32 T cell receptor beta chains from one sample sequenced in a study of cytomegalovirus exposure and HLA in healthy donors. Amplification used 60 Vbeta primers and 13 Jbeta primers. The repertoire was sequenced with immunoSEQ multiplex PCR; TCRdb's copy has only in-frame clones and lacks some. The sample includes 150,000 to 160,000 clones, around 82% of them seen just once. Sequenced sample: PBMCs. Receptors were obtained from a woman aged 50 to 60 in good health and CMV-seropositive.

The CDR3 protein is CASRGTAKNTGELFF. The CDR3 DNA reads TGTGCCAGCAGGGGGACAGCGAAGAACACCGGGGAGCTGTTTTTT. This chain links TRBV7-6 with TRBJ2-2; 7 bases line up with TRBD1. CDR3 length: 15 residues. The junction had 5 bases not matched to a gene; V was cut back by 6 bases and J by 1 base. Per germline, CDR1 SGHVS and CDR2 FNYEAQ.

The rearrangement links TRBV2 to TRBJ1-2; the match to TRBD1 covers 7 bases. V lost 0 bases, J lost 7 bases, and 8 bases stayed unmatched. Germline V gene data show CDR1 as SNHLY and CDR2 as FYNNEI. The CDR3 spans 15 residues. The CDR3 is CASSEAGQYRGGYTF. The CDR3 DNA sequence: TGTGCCAGCAGTGAAGCGGGACAGTACCGAGGTGGCTACACCTTC.

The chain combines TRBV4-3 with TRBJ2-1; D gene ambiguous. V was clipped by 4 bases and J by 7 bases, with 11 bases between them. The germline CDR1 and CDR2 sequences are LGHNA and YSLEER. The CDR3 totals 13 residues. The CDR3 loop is CASSRTVNNEQFF. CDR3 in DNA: TGCGCCAGCAGCCGAACAGTGAATAATGAGCAGTTCTTC.

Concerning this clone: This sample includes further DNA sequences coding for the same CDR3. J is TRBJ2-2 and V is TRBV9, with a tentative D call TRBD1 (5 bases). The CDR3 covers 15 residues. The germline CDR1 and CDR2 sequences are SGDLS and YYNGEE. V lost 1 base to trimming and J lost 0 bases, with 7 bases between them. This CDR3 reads CASSVRGSNTGELFF. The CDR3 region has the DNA TGTGCCAGCAGCGTAAGGGGTTCGAACACCGGGGAGCTGTTTTTT.

The CDR3, as DNA: TGTGCCAGCAGCAAAGTTCAGGGTCTTGGCTACACCTTC. Translating it yields CASSKVQGLGYTF. The gene calls are TRBV21-1 and TRBJ1-2; the DNA was not compared with TRBD1, the D call given in the table. TRBV21-1 is tagged as a pseudogene. The CDR3 has 13 amino acids.

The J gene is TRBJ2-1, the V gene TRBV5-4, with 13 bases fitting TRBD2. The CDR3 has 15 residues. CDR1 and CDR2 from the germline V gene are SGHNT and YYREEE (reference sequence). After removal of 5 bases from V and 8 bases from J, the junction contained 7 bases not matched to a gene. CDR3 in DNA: TGTGCCAGCAGACCAACTAGCGGGGGGGCCGATGAGCAGTTCTTC. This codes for CASRPTSGGADEQFF.

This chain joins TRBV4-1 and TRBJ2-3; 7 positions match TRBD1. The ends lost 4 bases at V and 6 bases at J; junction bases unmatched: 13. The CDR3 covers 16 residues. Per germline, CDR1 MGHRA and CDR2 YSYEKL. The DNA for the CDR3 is TGCGCCAGCAGCCGCAACCTTGGACGGACAGGTGATACGCAGTATTTT. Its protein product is CASSRNLGRTGDTQYF.

CDR3 amino acids: CASSQEVGNEQFF. CDR3 DNA: TGCGCCAGCAGCCAGGAGGTGGGGAATGAGCAGTTCTTC. The gene calls are TRBV4-3 and TRBJ2-1; D may be TRBD2 (5 bases). Between the trimmed V and J ends, which lost 3 bases and 7 bases, there was a span of 10 bases. The length of the CDR3 is 13 residues. Germline V gene sequence: CDR1 LGHNA, CDR2 YSLEER.

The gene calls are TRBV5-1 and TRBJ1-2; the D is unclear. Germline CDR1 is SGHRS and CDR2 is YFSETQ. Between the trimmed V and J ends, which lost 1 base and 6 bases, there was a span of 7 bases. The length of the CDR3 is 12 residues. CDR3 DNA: TGCGCCAGCAGCTTGAACGAGAATGGCTACACCTTC. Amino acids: CASSLNENGYTF.

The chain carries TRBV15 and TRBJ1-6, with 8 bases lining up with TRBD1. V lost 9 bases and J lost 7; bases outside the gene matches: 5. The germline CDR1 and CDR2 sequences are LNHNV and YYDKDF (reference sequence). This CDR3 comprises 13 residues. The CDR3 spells CATRQGWNSPLHF. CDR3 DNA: TGTGCCACGAGACAGGGGTGGAATTCACCCCTCCACTTT.

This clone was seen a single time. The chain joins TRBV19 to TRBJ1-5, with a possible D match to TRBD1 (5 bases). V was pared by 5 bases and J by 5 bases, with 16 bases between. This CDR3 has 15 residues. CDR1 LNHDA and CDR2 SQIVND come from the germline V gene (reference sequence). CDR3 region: CASSPGSLGHQPQHF. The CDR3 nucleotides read TGTGCCAGTAGTCCCGGTTCACTGGGGCATCAGCCCCAGCATTTT.

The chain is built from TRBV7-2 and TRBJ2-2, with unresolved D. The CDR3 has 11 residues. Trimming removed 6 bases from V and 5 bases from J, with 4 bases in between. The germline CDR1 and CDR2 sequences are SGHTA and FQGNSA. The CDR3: CASRSTGELFF. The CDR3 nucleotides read TGTGCCAGCAGATCGACCGGGGAGCTGTTTTTT. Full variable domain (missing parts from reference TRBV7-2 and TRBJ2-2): GAGVSQSPSNKVTEKGKDVELRCDPISGHTALYWYRQSLGQGLEFLIYFQGNSAPDKSGLPSDRFSAERTGGSVSTLTIQRTQQEDSAVYLCASRSTGELFFGEGSRLTVL.

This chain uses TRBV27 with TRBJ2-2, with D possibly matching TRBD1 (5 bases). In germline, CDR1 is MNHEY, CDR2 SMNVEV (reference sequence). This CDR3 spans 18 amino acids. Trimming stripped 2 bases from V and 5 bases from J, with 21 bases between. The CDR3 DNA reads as TGTGCCAGCAGTTTAAGGGCAGGGAAGGAGATTTGGACCGGGGAGCTGTTTTTT. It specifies CASSLRAGKEIWTGELFF.

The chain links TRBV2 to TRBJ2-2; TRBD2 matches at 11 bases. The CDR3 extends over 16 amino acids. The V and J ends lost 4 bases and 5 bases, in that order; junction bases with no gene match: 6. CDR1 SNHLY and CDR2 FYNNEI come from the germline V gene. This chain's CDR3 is CASSGLAGGLTGELFF. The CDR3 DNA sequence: TGTGCCAGCAGTGGGCTAGCGGGGGGATTGACCGGGGAGCTGTTTTTT.

This CDR3 reads CSAGSSARAFF. CDR3 bases: TGCAGTGCTGGCAGTTCGGCCAGGGCTTTCTTT. The chain links TRBV20-1 to TRBJ1-1; D remains ambiguous. V was pared by 5 bases and J by 11 bases, with 15 bases between. Germline V CDR1 and CDR2: DFQATT, SNEGSKA (reference sequence). The CDR3 loop spans 11 amino acids.

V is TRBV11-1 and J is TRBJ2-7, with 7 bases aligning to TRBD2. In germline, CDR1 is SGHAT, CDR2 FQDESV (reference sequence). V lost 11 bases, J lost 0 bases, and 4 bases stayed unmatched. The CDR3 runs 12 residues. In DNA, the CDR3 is TGTGCCTCCGGGGGGATCTCCTACGAGCAGTACTTC. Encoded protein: CASGGISYEQYF.

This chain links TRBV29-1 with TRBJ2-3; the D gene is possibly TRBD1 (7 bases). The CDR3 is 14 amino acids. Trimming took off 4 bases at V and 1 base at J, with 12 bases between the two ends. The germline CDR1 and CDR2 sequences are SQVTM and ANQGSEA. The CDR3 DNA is TGCAGCGTTGCCCAGGGGGGCGGCACAGATACGCAGTATTTT. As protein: CSVAQGGGTDTQYF.

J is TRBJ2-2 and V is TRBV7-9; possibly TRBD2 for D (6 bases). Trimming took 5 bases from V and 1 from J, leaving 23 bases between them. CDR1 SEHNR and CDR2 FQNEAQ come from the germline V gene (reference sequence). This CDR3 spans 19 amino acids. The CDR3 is CASSRLGGPIDWNTGELFF. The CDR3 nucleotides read TGTGCCAGCAGCCGGCTGGGGGGACCCATTGATTGGAACACCGGGGAGCTGTTTTTT.

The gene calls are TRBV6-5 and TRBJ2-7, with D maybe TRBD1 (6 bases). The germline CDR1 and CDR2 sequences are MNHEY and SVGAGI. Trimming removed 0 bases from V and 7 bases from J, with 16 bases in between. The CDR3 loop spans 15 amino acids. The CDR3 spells CASSYSERVGAEQYF. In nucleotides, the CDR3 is TGTGCCAGCAGTTACTCCGAGAGGGTGGGGGCAGAGCAGTACTTC.

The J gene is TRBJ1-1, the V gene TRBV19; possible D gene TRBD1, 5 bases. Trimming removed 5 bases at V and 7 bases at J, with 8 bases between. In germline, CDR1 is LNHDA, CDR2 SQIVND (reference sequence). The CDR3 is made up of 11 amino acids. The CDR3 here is CASSLTVEAFF. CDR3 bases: TGTGCCAGTAGTTTGACAGTTGAAGCTTTCTTT.

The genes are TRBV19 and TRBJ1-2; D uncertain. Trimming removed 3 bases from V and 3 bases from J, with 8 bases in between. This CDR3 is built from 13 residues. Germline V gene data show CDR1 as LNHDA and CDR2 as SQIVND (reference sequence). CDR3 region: CASSISGDYGYTF. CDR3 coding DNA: TGTGCCAGTAGTATCAGCGGAGACTATGGCTACACCTTC.

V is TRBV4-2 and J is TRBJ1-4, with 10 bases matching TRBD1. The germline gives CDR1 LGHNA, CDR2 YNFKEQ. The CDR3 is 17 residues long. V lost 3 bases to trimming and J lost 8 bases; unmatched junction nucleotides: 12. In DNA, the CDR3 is TGTGCCAGCAGCCAGGGACAGGGGCATCGGATAGGGGAAAAACTGTTTTTT. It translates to CASSQGQGHRIGEKLFF.

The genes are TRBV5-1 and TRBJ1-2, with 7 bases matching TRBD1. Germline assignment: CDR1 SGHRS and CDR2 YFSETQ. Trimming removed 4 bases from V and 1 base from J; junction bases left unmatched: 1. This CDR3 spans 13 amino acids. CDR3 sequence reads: CASSPGGNYGYTF. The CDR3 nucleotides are TGCGCCAGCAGCCCAGGGGGTAACTATGGCTACACCTTC.

The CDR3 here is CATLRGSGANVLTF. CDR3 sequence (DNA): TGTGCCACTCTAAGGGGAAGTGGGGCCAACGTCCTGACTTTC. The J gene is TRBJ2-6, the V gene TRBV6-1; TRBD1 is a possible D gene (5 bases). Trimming left V 10 bases short and J 3 bases short, with 13 bases between. There are 14 residues in the CDR3. Germline values: CDR1 MNHNS, CDR2 SASEGT.

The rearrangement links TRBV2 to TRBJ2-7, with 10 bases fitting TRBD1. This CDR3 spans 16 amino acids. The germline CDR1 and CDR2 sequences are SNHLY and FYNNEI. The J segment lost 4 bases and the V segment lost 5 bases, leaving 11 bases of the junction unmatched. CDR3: CASSFSSGTGVYEQYF. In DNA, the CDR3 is TGTGCCAGCAGTTTTAGTTCCGGGACAGGGGTATACGAGCAGTACTTC.

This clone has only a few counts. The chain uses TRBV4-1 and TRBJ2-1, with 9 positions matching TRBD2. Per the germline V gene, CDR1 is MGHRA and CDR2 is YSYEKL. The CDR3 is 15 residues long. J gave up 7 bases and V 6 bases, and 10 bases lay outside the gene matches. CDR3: CASREERGALNEQFF. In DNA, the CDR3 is TGCGCCAGCAGAGAAGAGCGGGGGGCACTTAATGAGCAGTTCTTC.

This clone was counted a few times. CDR3 nucleotides: TGTGCCAGCAGTGGTTTCGCCGGGGAGCTGTTTTTT. As protein: CASSGFAGELFF. The rearrangement joins TRBV2 to TRBJ2-2; D is undetermined. Germline CDR1 and CDR2: SNHLY and FYNNEI. Trimming left V 4 bases short and J 6 bases short, with 6 bases between. The CDR3 loop spans 12 amino acids.

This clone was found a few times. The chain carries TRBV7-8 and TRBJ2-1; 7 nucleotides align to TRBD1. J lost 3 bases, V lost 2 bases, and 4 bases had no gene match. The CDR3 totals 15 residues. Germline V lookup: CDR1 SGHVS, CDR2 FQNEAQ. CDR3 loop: CASSLWAGGYNEQFF. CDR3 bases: TGTGCCAGCAGCTTATGGGCAGGGGGCTACAATGAGCAGTTCTTC.

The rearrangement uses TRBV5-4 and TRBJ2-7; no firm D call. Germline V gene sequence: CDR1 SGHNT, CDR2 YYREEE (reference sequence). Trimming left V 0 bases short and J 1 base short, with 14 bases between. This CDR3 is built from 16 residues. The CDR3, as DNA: TGTGCCAGCAGCTTGGGTGGTGGCGGAAGATCCTACGAGCAGTACTTC. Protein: CASSLGGGGRSYEQYF.

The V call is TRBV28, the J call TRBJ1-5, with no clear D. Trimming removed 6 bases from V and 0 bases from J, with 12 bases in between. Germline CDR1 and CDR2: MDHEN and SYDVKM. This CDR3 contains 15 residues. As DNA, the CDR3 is TGTGCCAGCAGCCCCGGAGCTTATAGCAATCAGCCCCAGCATTTT. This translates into CASSPGAYSNQPQHF.

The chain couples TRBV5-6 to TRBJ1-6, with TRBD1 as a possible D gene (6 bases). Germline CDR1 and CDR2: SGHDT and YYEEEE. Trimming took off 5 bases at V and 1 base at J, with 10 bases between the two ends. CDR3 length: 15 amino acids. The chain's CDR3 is CASRHTGSYNSPLHF. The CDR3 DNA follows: TGTGCCAGCAGACATACAGGGTCCTATAATTCACCCCTCCACTTT.

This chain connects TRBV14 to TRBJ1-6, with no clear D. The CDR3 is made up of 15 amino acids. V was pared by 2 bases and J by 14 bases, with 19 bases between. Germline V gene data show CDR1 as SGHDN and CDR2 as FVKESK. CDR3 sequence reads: CASSQNRAAGGSLHF. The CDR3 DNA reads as TGTGCCAGCAGCCAAAACCGGGCCGCCGGAGGATCCCTCCACTTT.